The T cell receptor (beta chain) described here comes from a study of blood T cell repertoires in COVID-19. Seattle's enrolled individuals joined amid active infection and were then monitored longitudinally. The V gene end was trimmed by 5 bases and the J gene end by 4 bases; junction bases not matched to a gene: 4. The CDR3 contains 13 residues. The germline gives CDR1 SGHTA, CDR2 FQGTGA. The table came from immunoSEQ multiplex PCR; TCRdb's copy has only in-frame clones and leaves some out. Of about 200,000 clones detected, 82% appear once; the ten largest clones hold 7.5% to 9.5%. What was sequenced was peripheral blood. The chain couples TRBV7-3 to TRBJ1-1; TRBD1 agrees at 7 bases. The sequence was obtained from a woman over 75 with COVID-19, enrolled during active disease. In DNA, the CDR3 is TGTGCCAGCAGCACTAACAGGGGCACTGAAGCTTTCTTT. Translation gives CASSTNRGTEAFF.